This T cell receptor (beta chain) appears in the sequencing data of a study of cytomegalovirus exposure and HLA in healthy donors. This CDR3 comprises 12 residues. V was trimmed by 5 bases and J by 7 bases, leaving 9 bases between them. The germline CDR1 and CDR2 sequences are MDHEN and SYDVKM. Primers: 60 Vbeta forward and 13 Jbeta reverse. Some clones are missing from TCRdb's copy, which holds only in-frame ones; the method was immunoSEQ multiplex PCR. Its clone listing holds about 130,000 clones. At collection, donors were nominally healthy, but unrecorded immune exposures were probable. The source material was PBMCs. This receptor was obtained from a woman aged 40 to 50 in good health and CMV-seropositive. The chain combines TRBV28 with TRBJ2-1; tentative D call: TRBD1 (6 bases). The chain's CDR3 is CASSQTGNEQFF. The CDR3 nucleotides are TGTGCCAGCAGTCAGACAGGAAATGAGCAGTTCTTC.